This T cell receptor (beta chain) derives from a study of metastatic and nonmetastatic thyroid tumors (dated by TCRdb to 2018 to 2020). For context, the study as a whole: Repertoires from peripheral blood and from tumor or nodule tissue samples of malignant and benign thyroid patients were compared. The study at large found these results: TCR beta diversity was reported as significantly higher in malignant tumors than in benign nodules, in both blood and tumor samples.

About this clone itself: No cognate antigen has been identified for it. No much larger clone exists at a distance of one base, and base qualities are not known.

Before undergoing thyroid surgery, none of the patients had been given any kind of treatment. The study retrospectively analysed patient clinical samples collected from the early 2010s to the late 2010s using T-cell receptor beta sequencing. Receptors were amplified or captured by PCR. Sequencing took place on an Illumina HiSeq 4000. High-throughput sequencing was used to profile the TCR beta-chain CDR3 region of each patient. As for the authors' bioinformatics: CDR3 differences across clinicopathological groups were used to build a classifier for discriminating distant-metastatic papillary thyroid cancer patients. The Shannon index was used to measure repertoire diversity, and the Morisita-Horn index was used to measure how similar tumor and blood repertoires were. TCRdb cleaned the public reads at Q25 with fastp, built clones with MiXCR and kept in-frame beta chains. TCRdb's processing, not the study's, gives the V and J calls here. In all, the sample holds fewer than 20,000 clones, and around 25% of those were seen once. The ten top clones hold roughly 7.1% of the sample.

The CDR3 goes from the cysteine to the phenylalanine over 15 residues. The retained sequence is limited to the CDR3, 45 bases, with the frame set at the first base. V and J are truncated by 3 bases and 5 bases respectively, leaving an intervening sequence of 13 bases. The germline V gene (reference sequence) gives CDR1 as SEHNR and CDR2 as FQNEAQ. This sequence originates from a female donor with papillary thyroid cancer or a benign thyroid nodule (not recorded which). Some clones in this sample may be carry-over from other donors' samples. Material for sequencing was adjacent normal tissue. Recombination joined TRBV7-9 with TRBJ1-4, with a weak D call of TRBD1 (6 bases match). CDR3 loop: CASSFEGGANEKLFF. The sequenced DNA: TGTGCCAGCAGCTTCGAAGGGGGGGCGAATGAAAAACTGTTTTTT.